Shown below are 30 T cell receptor beta chains from a single sample sequenced in a study of CD8+ T cells in alopecia areata. Treatment here: oral pan-JAK inhibitor, 5-10 mg twice daily. Extraction of RNA preceded its reverse transcription into cDNA, which served as the sequencing template. Profiling relied on immunoSEQ multiplex PCR, and the TCRdb table lists in-frame clones only, not all of them. The sample contains about 190,000 clones, 60% to 70% of which appear only once. Material: CD4+ T cells sorted from blood, obtained at week 4, from a patient treated with tofacitinib. The receptors stem from a human donor with alopecia areata.

This chain links TRBV5-1 with TRBJ1-2, with D perhaps matching TRBD1 (5 bases). Deletions cut 1 base from V and 4 bases from J, with 8 bases between. This CDR3 has 13 residues. Germline loops: CDR1 SGHRS, CDR2 YFSETQ. CDR3 DNA: TGCGCCAGCAGCTTGTTTCAGGGCTATGGCTACACCTTC. It specifies CASSLFQGYGYTF.

The genes are TRBV27 and TRBJ1-1, with D maybe TRBD1 (5 bases). Trimming left V 4 bases short and J 1 base short, with 13 bases between. Germline V gives CDR1 MNHEY, CDR2 SMNVEV (reference sequence). The CDR3 consists of 15 residues. Here the CDR3 DNA reads TGTGCCAGCAGTTCCCACGGGGCCCAGAACACTGAAGCTTTCTTT. Protein sequence: CASSSHGAQNTEAFF.

The V and J genes are TRBV10-3 and TRBJ2-6, with 7 bases lining up with TRBD1. This CDR3 is built from 17 residues. Germline V gives CDR1 ENHRY, CDR2 SYGVKD. Losses at the gene ends were 2 bases for V and 0 bases for J; bases not matched to a gene: 4. CDR3: CAISEGAGGSGANVLTF. In DNA, the CDR3 is TGTGCCATCAGTGAGGGGGCAGGGGGCTCTGGGGCCAACGTCCTGACTTTC.

In this sample, this clone turned up a few times. The chain is built from TRBV29-1 and TRBJ1-1; no definite D call. Trimming left V 4 bases short and J 6 bases short, with 9 bases between. There are 11 residues in the CDR3. Per the germline V gene, CDR1 is SQVTM and CDR2 is ANQGSEA. The CDR3 region is CSVGAVAEAFF. The CDR3 nucleotides read TGCAGCGTTGGGGCTGTCGCTGAAGCTTTCTTT.

This rearrangement joins TRBV7-9 to TRBJ2-5; 11 bases map to TRBD1. V was clipped by 5 bases and J by 4 bases; unmatched bases: 9. The CDR3 contains 16 residues. CDR1 and CDR2 (germline): SEHNR, FQNEAQ (reference sequence). The CDR3 reads CASSPTRTGGIETQYF. Here the CDR3 DNA reads TGTGCCAGCAGCCCAACCCGGACAGGGGGCATAGAGACCCAGTACTTC.

V usage is TRBV4-1 and J usage is TRBJ2-7, with 8 bases matching TRBD1. CDR1 and CDR2 (germline): MGHRA, YSYEKL. The CDR3 totals 14 residues. The V and J ends lost 4 bases and 2 bases, in that order; junction bases with no gene match: 4. CDR3 DNA sequence: TGCGCCAGCAGCCGGGACAGGACACCCTACGAGCAGTACTTC. Translation gives CASSRDRTPYEQYF.

This rearrangement joins TRBV7-3 to TRBJ1-5; D not resolved. V lost 1 base to trimming and J lost 1 base, with 5 bases between them. CDR1 SGHTA and CDR2 FQGTGA come from the germline V gene. CDR3 length: 14 amino acids. CDR3 coding DNA: TGTGCCAGCAGCTTAATTGGGAGCAATCAGCCCCAGCATTTT. This gives the protein CASSLIGSNQPQHF.

This clone came up once. V gene TRBV27 combines with J gene TRBJ1-5, with 9 bases that match TRBD1. This CDR3 is 17 amino acids long. J lost 4 bases, V lost 5 bases, and 12 bases had no gene match. The germline V gene has CDR1 MNHEY and CDR2 SMNVEV (reference sequence). For the CDR3, the DNA is TGTGCCAGCAGTCCAACACAGGGGGCGCGGGGTAATCAGCCCCAGCATTTT. Its translation: CASSPTQGARGNQPQHF.

CDR3 sequence: CASSLGQAGTEAFF. The CDR3 nucleotides read TGTGCCAGCTCCCTAGGACAGGCAGGCACTGAAGCTTTCTTT. The chain uses TRBV18 and TRBJ1-1; TRBD1 aligns across 7 bases. Germline lookup yields CDR1 KGHSH and CDR2 LQKENI. Germline trimming cut 6 bases from V and 4 bases from J; bases unmatched to any gene: 8. The CDR3 is 14 residues long.

The chain joins TRBV14 to TRBJ1-1; D is ambiguous. Trimming stripped 5 bases from V and 0 bases from J, with 7 bases between. The CDR3 runs to 13 residues. Germline V CDR1 and CDR2: SGHDN, FVKESK. Written as DNA, the CDR3 is TGTGCCAGCAGCGCCAGCCTGAACACTGAAGCTTTCTTT. This gives the protein CASSASLNTEAFF.

This chain links TRBV30 with TRBJ2-7; D gene ambiguous. Trimming stripped 0 bases from V and 3 bases from J, with 9 bases between. Germline lookup yields CDR1 GTSNPN and CDR2 SVGIG (reference sequence). This CDR3 is 13 amino acids long. The CDR3 nucleotides read TGTGCCTGGAGTGTCTCTATATACTACGAGCAGTACTTC. Encoded protein: CAWSVSIYYEQYF.

The gene calls are TRBV29-1 and TRBJ2-3; TRBD2 is a possible D gene (6 bases). CDR3 size: 11 residues. The V end was cut by 7 bases, the J end by 4 bases, with 9 bases between. Per the germline V gene, CDR1 is SQVTM and CDR2 is ANQGSEA. CDR3 in amino acids: CSGGVADTQYF. The CDR3 DNA is TGCAGCGGGGGGGTTGCAGATACGCAGTATTTT.

The DNA for the CDR3 is TGTGCCTGGAACGGTGGAAGGAGCAATCAGCCCCAGCATTTT. This codes for CAWNGGRSNQPQHF. The chain combines TRBV30 with TRBJ1-5; D is undetermined. The CDR3 loop spans 14 amino acids. Germline-derived CDR1 and CDR2 are GTSNPN and SVGIG (reference sequence). The V end lost 4 bases, the J end lost 1 base, and 11 bases lay between the germline ends.

This clone turned up a few times. The chain has TRBV2 and TRBJ1-2; 10 nucleotides match TRBD1. Germline V gives CDR1 SNHLY, CDR2 FYNNEI. This CDR3 comprises 11 residues. The J segment lost 7 bases and the V segment lost 8 bases, leaving 1 base of the junction unmatched. CDR3 in DNA: TGTGCCAGCGGGACAGGGGTTGGCTACACCTTC. Amino acids: CASGTGVGYTF.

The chain recombines TRBV5-4 with TRBJ2-7; possible D gene TRBD1, 6 bases. The CDR3 contains 14 residues. CDR1 and CDR2 (germline): SGHNT, YYREEE (reference sequence). V was trimmed by 0 bases and J by 2 bases, leaving 9 bases between them. The CDR3 is CASSLAAGAYEQYF. DNA of the CDR3: TGTGCCAGCAGCTTGGCGGCAGGGGCCTACGAGCAGTACTTC.

The CDR3 protein is CAWSDSNQPQHF. CDR3 in DNA: TGTGCCTGGAGTGATAGCAATCAGCCCCAGCATTTT. The V gene is TRBV30, the J gene TRBJ1-5, with D uncertain. CDR3 length equals 12 residues. The V end lost 1 base, the J end lost 0 bases, and 1 base lay between the germline ends. CDR1 is GTSNPN and CDR2 is SVGIG in the germline V gene (reference sequence).

The V call is TRBV5-6, the J call TRBJ2-3; D not certain. CDR1 and CDR2 (germline): SGHDT, YYEEEE. Trimming took off 4 bases at V and 2 bases at J, with 8 bases between the two ends. The CDR3 sequence is 13 residues long. Here the CDR3 reads CASSPQATDTQYF. The CDR3 bases are TGTGCCAGCAGCCCGCAGGCCACAGATACGCAGTATTTT.

The chain carries TRBV7-9 and TRBJ2-5; D assignment may be TRBD1 or TRBD2 (5 bases each). Trimming removed 5 bases at V and 1 base at J, with 14 bases between. The germline V gene encodes CDR1 SEHNR and CDR2 FQNEAQ (reference sequence). The CDR3 is 15 residues long. CDR3 nucleotides: TGTGCCAGCAGCCGTAAAACGGGGCTCCAAGAGACCCAGTACTTC. It yields the protein CASSRKTGLQETQYF.

The count of this clone is one. This chain uses TRBV4-1 with TRBJ1-2; TRBD1 aligns across 10 bases. The CDR3 contains 16 residues. Germline V gene data show CDR1 as MGHRA and CDR2 as YSYEKL. With V trimmed by 4 bases and J by 8 bases, 13 bases remained unmatched. The CDR3 here is CASSPAGTGAEGGYTF. CDR3 DNA sequence: TGCGCCAGCAGCCCAGCCGGGACAGGGGCCGAGGGAGGCTACACCTTC.

The chain carries TRBV19 and TRBJ1-5; 7 bases are shared with TRBD1. Germline V gives CDR1 LNHDA, CDR2 SQIVND (reference sequence). After removal of 4 bases from V and 5 bases from J, the junction contained 8 bases not matched to a gene. CDR3 size: 15 residues. The CDR3 bases are TGTGCCAGTAGTACAGGTACAGGGGTGGATCAGCCCCAGCATTTT. Encoded protein: CASSTGTGVDQPQHF.

The CDR3 loop reads CASSRHGGTGELFF. The DNA of the CDR3 is TGTGCCAGCAGCAGACACGGCGGCACCGGGGAGCTGTTTTTT. The chain uses TRBV6-5 and TRBJ2-2; no firm D call. The germline CDR1 and CDR2 sequences are MNHEY and SVGAGI. The CDR3 has 14 amino acids. The germline V and J ends were trimmed by 6 bases and 4 bases, with 12 bases remaining between them.

The genes are TRBV11-2 and TRBJ2-1; D tentatively reads TRBD1 or TRBD2 (5 bases each). This CDR3 region has 15 residues. Germline V gives CDR1 SGHAT, CDR2 FQNNGV. The germline V and J ends were trimmed by 5 bases and 1 base, with 12 bases remaining between them. CDR3 sequence (DNA): TGTGCCAGCAGCCCCCGTTGGGGGTCCTACAATGAGCAGTTCTTC. It specifies CASSPRWGSYNEQFF.

This chain joins TRBV7-2 and TRBJ2-5, with 7 bases identical to TRBD2. The CDR3 has 14 amino acids. V trimming: 2 bases; J trimming: 5 bases; junction bases outside the gene matches: 5. Germline V gives CDR1 SGHTA, CDR2 FQGNSA. CDR3 DNA sequence: TGTGCCAGCAGCTTAAGTCCAGCGGGGGAGACCCAGTACTTC. It codes for CASSLSPAGETQYF.

Remarks on this clone: At one of its ends the junction is not consistent with the germline gene, which may arise from a read error. The rearrangement links TRBV29-1 to TRBJ1-1; possibly TRBD1 for D (5 bases). The germline V gene has CDR1 SQVTM and CDR2 ANQGSEA. CDR3 size: 10 residues. The CDR3 nucleotides are TGCAGCGTTGAAGATCCTCGACAGAGCTTT. As protein: CSVEDPRQSF.

The V call is TRBV7-9, the J call TRBJ1-1, with D unresolved. V shed 1 base and J shed 7 bases, with 4 bases lying between them. CDR3 length: 11 amino acids. Germline-derived CDR1 and CDR2 are SEHNR and FQNEAQ (reference sequence). Written as DNA, the CDR3 is TGTGCCAGCAGCTTAGAGGTTGAAGCTTTCTTT. As protein: CASSLEVEAFF.

This chain uses TRBV4-2 with TRBJ2-1; TRBD2 agrees at 7 bases. The CDR3 extends over 15 amino acids. CDR1 and CDR2 from the germline V gene are LGHNA and YNFKEQ. V was pared by 2 bases and J by 8 bases, with 9 bases of the junction left unmatched. CDR3 DNA sequence: TGTGCCAGCAGCCAAAACGTACAGGCGGGGGATGAGCAGTTCTTC. Protein: CASSQNVQAGDEQFF.

CDR3 nucleotide sequence: TGTGCCAGCAGCTTTCCCGGGAACACCGGGGAGCTGTTTTTT. Translating it yields CASSFPGNTGELFF. The rearrangement uses TRBV5-4 and TRBJ2-2; D remains unclear. This CDR3 has 14 amino acids. Per germline, CDR1 SGHNT and CDR2 YYREEE (reference sequence). The V end was cut by 2 bases, the J end by 1 base, with 6 bases between.

DNA of the CDR3: TGTGCCAGCAGCCGGGACAGCTCCTACGAGCAGTACTTC. Its protein product is CASSRDSSYEQYF. V gene TRBV7-2 combines with J gene TRBJ2-7, with 7 positions matching TRBD1. The germline V gene encodes CDR1 SGHTA and CDR2 FQGNSA. The V and J ends lost 5 bases and 0 bases, in that order; junction bases with no gene match: 1. The CDR3 runs 13 residues. Full variable domain (remainder filled in from reference TRBV7-2 and TRBJ2-7): GAGVSQSPSNKVTEKGKDVELRCDPISGHTALYWYRQSLGQGLEFLIYFQGNSAPDKSGLPSDRFSAERTGGSVSTLTIQRTQQEDSAVYLCASSRDSSYEQYFGPGTRLTVT.

The chain recombines TRBV6-6 with TRBJ2-1; D possibly corresponds to TRBD1 (5 bases). V shed 0 bases and J shed 15 bases, with 18 bases lying between them. CDR3 length equals 14 residues. The germline gives CDR1 MNHNY, CDR2 SVGAGI (reference sequence). The CDR3 nucleotides are TGTGCCAGCAGTTACTCGCGGTCAACAGGATCAAGGTTCTTC. Translation: CASSYSRSTGSRFF.

V usage is TRBV6-5 and J usage is TRBJ2-7; D possibly corresponds to TRBD1 (6 bases). Germline V CDR1 and CDR2: MNHEY, SVGAGI. CDR3 length: 14 residues. Trimming took off 6 bases at V and 2 bases at J, with 14 bases between the two ends. CDR3: CASREGDKPYEQYF. In nucleotides, the CDR3 is TGTGCCAGCAGGGAAGGGGACAAGCCCTACGAGCAGTACTTC.